These 31 T cell receptor beta chains came from one sample sequenced in a study of chemoradiotherapy in HPV16-positive cancers. Clones were sequenced by immunoSEQ multiplex PCR, and TCRdb holds only the in-frame ones, with some missing. The sample lists some 5,000 clones; around 79% were seen once. Sample: tumor tissue, taken from a patient who underwent chemoradiotherapy. Receptor source: a human donor with HPV-associated anogenital cancer.

This clone was recorded once. The V call is TRBV2, the J call TRBJ1-3; unclear D gene. CDR3 length equals 14 residues. CDR1 is SNHLY, CDR2 FYNNEI, per germline. V was pared by 1 base and J by 2 bases, with 6 bases between. CDR3 loop: CASSEGSAGNTIYF. The CDR3 DNA is TGTGCCAGCAGTGAAGGGTCGGCTGGAAACACCATATATTTT.

This chain connects TRBV7-2 to TRBJ1-2; TRBD1 matches 11 bases. Trimming took 1 base from V and 4 from J; bases not matched to a gene: 11. Germline V CDR1 and CDR2: SGHTA, FQGNSA. The CDR3 totals 18 residues. CDR3 loop: CASSLVAPGTGGPYGYTF. In DNA form, the CDR3 reads TGTGCCAGCAGCTTAGTGGCCCCCGGGACAGGGGGACCCTATGGCTACACCTTC.

This clone has more than one count but fewer than ten. The genes are TRBV10-3 and TRBJ2-3; possibly TRBD1 for D (7 bases). Germline-derived CDR1 and CDR2 are ENHRY and SYGVKD. V was trimmed by 6 bases and J by 3 bases, leaving 13 bases between them. This CDR3 comprises 14 residues. The CDR3 region is CAISLEGATDTQYF. The CDR3 DNA sequence: TGTGCCATCAGCCTGGAGGGGGCAACAGATACGCAGTATTTT.

The chain has TRBV7-8 and TRBJ2-7; no firm D call. The germline CDR1 and CDR2 sequences are SGHVS and FQNEAQ. CDR3 length: 13 residues. V was trimmed by 1 base and J by 4 bases, leaving 8 bases between them. In DNA form, the CDR3 reads TGTGCCAGCAGCTTAGTCGAAGGGTACGAGCAGTACTTC. Amino acids: CASSLVEGYEQYF.

The V gene is TRBV5-1, the J gene TRBJ2-6, with D possibly TRBD1 on 6 matching bases. Germline CDR1 and CDR2: SGHRS and YFSETQ. Between the trimmed V and J ends, which lost 3 bases and 0 bases, there was a span of 10 bases. This CDR3 comprises 16 residues. In DNA form, the CDR3 reads TGCGCCAGCAGCTGGGGACAATCCTCTGGGGCCAACGTCCTGACTTTC. Translated: CASSWGQSSGANVLTF.

The CDR3 reads CASSLGAQNEQFF. The DNA of the CDR3 is TGTGCCAGCAGCTTAGGGGCCCAGAATGAGCAGTTCTTC. The chain uses TRBV7-3 and TRBJ2-1; D possibly corresponds to TRBD1 (5 bases). Per germline, CDR1 SGHTA and CDR2 FQGTGA. V dropped 2 bases and J dropped 7 bases, with 9 bases sitting between them. This CDR3 region has 13 residues.

V and J are TRBV5-6 and TRBJ2-6; D gene unclear. Between the trimmed V and J ends, which lost 0 bases and 0 bases, there was a span of 4 bases. Per the germline V gene, CDR1 is SGHDT and CDR2 is YYEEEE. The CDR3 contains 15 residues. This chain's CDR3 is CASSLGVSGANVLTF. The CDR3 nucleotides are TGTGCCAGCAGCTTGGGTGTCTCTGGGGCCAACGTCCTGACTTTC.

This chain joins TRBV6-1 and TRBJ2-7, with D possibly being TRBD1 (6 bases). Germline assignment: CDR1 MNHNS and CDR2 SASEGT. Trimming removed 6 bases at V and 3 bases at J, with 18 bases between. This CDR3 region has 15 residues. CDR3 residues: CASRDAGQGRYEQYF. In DNA, the CDR3 is TGTGCCAGCAGAGACGCCGGGCAGGGGCGCTACGAGCAGTACTTC.

The table lists this clone with a count of one. The V and J genes are TRBV5-5 and TRBJ2-7, with D perhaps matching TRBD1 (6 bases). Germline assignment: CDR1 SGHKS and CDR2 YYEKEE (reference sequence). CDR3 length: 15 residues. Trimming took off 3 bases at V and 2 bases at J, with 15 bases between the two ends. Here the CDR3 DNA reads TGTGCCAGCAGCTATGCAGGGGATTTGACCTACGAGCAGTACTTC. Translation: CASSYAGDLTYEQYF.

The gene calls are TRBV19 and TRBJ1-5, with D maybe TRBD1 (5 bases). V dropped 5 bases and J dropped 0 bases, with 11 bases sitting between them. This CDR3 is 15 amino acids long. In germline, CDR1 is LNHDA, CDR2 SQIVND (reference sequence). The CDR3 DNA sequence: TGTGCCAGTAGTGGGGGACCTTATAGCAATCAGCCCCAGCATTTT. Amino acids: CASSGGPYSNQPQHF.

The J gene is TRBJ2-3, the V gene TRBV11-2; 8 positions match TRBD2. Germline V gene lookup returns CDR1 SGHAT and CDR2 FQNNGV. CDR3 size: 13 residues. J gave up 6 bases and V 3 bases, and 2 bases lay outside the gene matches. In nucleotides, the CDR3 is TGTGCCAGCAGCTTCAGCGGGGGTGATACGCAGTATTTT. Translated: CASSFSGGDTQYF.

V is TRBV21-1 and J is TRBJ1-2. TRBV21-1 is assigned pseudogene status. The CDR3 is made up of 14 amino acids. The CDR3 loop reads CASSRRGANYGYTF. CDR3 DNA: TGTGCCAGCAGCAGACGGGGGGCTAACTATGGCTACACCTTC.

The V call is TRBV29-1, the J call TRBJ1-2; possibly TRBD1 for D (6 bases). Germline assignment: CDR1 SQVTM and CDR2 ANQGSEA. V shed 7 bases and J shed 7 bases, with 22 bases lying between them. CDR3 length equals 14 residues. CDR3 in DNA: TGCAGCGCTCCGGGTACCGGGACAAGAGGTGGCTACACCTTC. This codes for CSAPGTGTRGGYTF.

This chain joins TRBV5-4 and TRBJ2-5; no definite D call. The V gene's germline CDR1 is SGHNT and CDR2 YYREEE (reference sequence). The V end was cut by 2 bases, the J end by 5 bases, with 16 bases between. The CDR3 runs 15 residues. The CDR3 spells CASSLWAGDTETQYF. The DNA for the CDR3 is TGTGCCAGCAGCTTATGGGCAGGAGATACGGAGACCCAGTACTTC.

In DNA form, the CDR3 reads TGCGCCAGCAGCCAAGAGACTGATGCGTGGGGAGAGACCCAGTACTTC. As protein: CASSQETDAWGETQYF. The chain couples TRBV4-3 to TRBJ2-5; D remains unclear. Germline V gene sequence: CDR1 LGHNA, CDR2 YSLEER. This CDR3 spans 16 amino acids. The ends were cut back, 0 bases at V and 4 bases at J, with 15 bases in the middle.

The CDR3 spells CASSSATGVGKLFF. The CDR3 nucleotides are TGTGCCAGCAGCTCCGCGACAGGGGTAGGAAAACTGTTTTTT. This chain links TRBV11-2 with TRBJ1-4; 8 bases line up with TRBD1. The CDR3 spans 14 residues. Germline V lookup: CDR1 SGHAT, CDR2 FQNNGV. The junction had 8 bases not matched to a gene; V was cut back by 4 bases and J by 10 bases.

This sequence joins TRBV5-1 and TRBJ1-6; the D gene is possibly TRBD1 (6 bases). The CDR3 runs to 16 residues. The germline CDR1 and CDR2 sequences are SGHRS and YFSETQ. Trimming removed 3 bases at V and 6 bases at J, with 16 bases between. This chain's CDR3 is CASSSRTGTRNSPLHF. Written as DNA, the CDR3 is TGCGCCAGCAGCTCTCGTACAGGGACCCGTAATTCACCCCTCCACTTT.

On this clone itself: Sequence at one end of the junction differs from germline and may be a read error. This rearrangement joins TRBV7-2 to TRBJ1-2; a possible D gene is TRBD1 (6 bases). Germline assignment: CDR1 SGHTA and CDR2 FQGNSA. This CDR3 comprises 15 residues. CDR3 amino acids: CASTLQGYPNYGYTF. The CDR3 bases are TGTGCCAGCACCTTACAGGGTTATCCCAACTATGGCTACACCTTC. Full variable domain (remainder filled in from reference TRBV7-2 and TRBJ1-2): GAGVSQSPSNKVTEKGKDVELRCDPISGHTALYWYRQSLGQGLEFLIYFQGNSAPDKSGLPSDRFSAERTGGSVSTLTIQRTQQEDSAVYLCASTLQGYPNYGYTFGSGTRLTVV.

The chain couples TRBV7-8 to TRBJ1-5; no definite D call. Looked up from germline, CDR1 is SGHVS and CDR2 is FQNEAQ. The CDR3 totals 12 residues. The ends were cut back, 6 bases at V and 11 bases at J, with 14 bases in the middle. The CDR3 region has the DNA TGTGCCAGCAGTCAAGACGGCCGAGCCCAGCATTTT. Its translation is CASSQDGRAQHF.

This chain connects TRBV7-9 to TRBJ1-5, with D possibly TRBD1 on 5 matching bases. Germline V gene sequence: CDR1 SEHNR, CDR2 FQNEAQ (reference sequence). Trimming removed 3 bases from V and 10 bases from J, with 13 bases in between. The CDR3 spans 13 residues. CDR3 amino acids: CASSLEGRSPQHF. Here the CDR3 DNA reads TGTGCCAGCAGCTTGGAGGGGCGAAGCCCCCAGCATTTT.

The chain employs TRBV6-6 and TRBJ2-7; 11 bases are shared with TRBD1. V trimming: 6 bases; J trimming: 6 bases; junction bases outside the gene matches: 7. Germline V gene data show CDR1 as MNHNY and CDR2 as SVGAGI (reference sequence). The CDR3 runs 14 residues. CDR3 DNA: TGTGCCAGCAGACAAGGACAGGGGGCGGGCGAGCAGTACTTC. Protein sequence: CASRQGQGAGEQYF.

This clone came up a few times. This CDR3 reads CASSFQATNEKLFF. The DNA for the CDR3 is TGTGCCAGCAGCTTCCAGGCAACTAATGAAAAACTGTTTTTT. This sequence joins TRBV7-9 and TRBJ1-4, with D uncertain. From germline, CDR1 is SEHNR and CDR2 FQNEAQ (reference sequence). V shed 3 bases and J shed 0 bases, with 5 bases lying between them. The CDR3 has 14 amino acids.

The chain links TRBV19 to TRBJ2-5; D unresolved. V was trimmed by 5 bases and J by 5 bases, leaving 15 bases between them. The CDR3 length is 14 residues. The germline V gene has CDR1 LNHDA and CDR2 SQIVND (reference sequence). Written as DNA, the CDR3 is TGTGCCAGTAGTCCTGACCATGGGATGGAGACCCAGTACTTC. This sequence encodes CASSPDHGMETQYF.

The chain combines TRBV19 with TRBJ1-3; TRBD1 agrees at 8 bases. With V trimmed by 10 bases and J by 4 bases, 6 bases remained unmatched. The germline gives CDR1 LNHDA, CDR2 SQIVND (reference sequence). CDR3 length: 13 amino acids. The CDR3 DNA reads as TGTGCCACCACCAGGGACAGGGGAAACACCATATATTTT. Its translation is CATTRDRGNTIYF.

The V and J genes are TRBV11-1 and TRBJ2-1, with D maybe TRBD1 (5 bases). Trimming took 2 bases from V and 8 from J, leaving 7 bases between them. The CDR3 has 12 amino acids. Germline CDR1 is SGHAT and CDR2 is FQDESV (reference sequence). Written as DNA, the CDR3 is TGTGCCAGCAGCTTAAGGGGCGATGAGCAGTTCTTC. Protein sequence: CASSLRGDEQFF. The whole variable domain, remainder taken from reference TRBV11-1 and TRBJ2-1, is EAEVAQSPRYKITEKSQAVAFWCDPISGHATLYWYRQILGQGPELLVQFQDESVVDDSQLPKDRFSAERLKGVDSTLKIQPAELGDSAMYLCASSLRGDEQFFGPGTRLTVL.

Only one count was recorded for this clone. The CDR3 region is CASTAGGTGEREQFF. CDR3 bases: TGTGCCAGCACAGCTGGCGGGACAGGGGAGCGTGAGCAGTTCTTC. J is TRBJ2-1 and V is TRBV7-9, with TRBD1 matching over 10 bases. Germline V gives CDR1 SEHNR, CDR2 FQNEAQ (reference sequence). Germline trimming cut 7 bases from V and 9 bases from J; bases unmatched to any gene: 12. The CDR3 extends over 15 amino acids.

The rearrangement uses TRBV20-1 and TRBJ1-6; D is uncertain. Germline CDR1 and CDR2: DFQATT and SNEGSKA (reference sequence). The CDR3 covers 10 residues. CDR3 DNA: TGCAGCCCGGGGAATTCACCCCTCCACTTT. Residues: CSPGNSPLHF.

The chain has TRBV6-1 and TRBJ2-7; D remains unclear. The germline V and J ends were trimmed by 2 bases and 2 bases, with 13 bases remaining between them. The CDR3 is 15 residues long. The germline V gene has CDR1 MNHNS and CDR2 SASEGT. CDR3 sequence reads: CASSEMTKDAYEQYF. The CDR3 DNA reads TGTGCCAGCAGTGAAATGACGAAGGACGCCTACGAGCAGTACTTC.

V gene TRBV11-2 combines with J gene TRBJ2-5; TRBD2 agrees at 7 bases. The germline gives CDR1 SGHAT, CDR2 FQNNGV. The junction had 10 bases not matched to a gene; V was cut back by 5 bases and J by 1 base. The CDR3 contains 16 residues. CDR3 protein: CASSPTQAGSQETQYF. In DNA, the CDR3 is TGTGCCAGCAGCCCGACTCAAGCGGGAAGCCAAGAGACCCAGTACTTC.

This clone appeared a few times. This chain joins TRBV5-1 and TRBJ2-7; TRBD2 aligns across 14 bases. The junction had 12 bases not matched to a gene; V was cut back by 5 bases and J by 2 bases. This CDR3 has 18 residues. Germline CDR1 is SGHRS and CDR2 is YFSETQ. CDR3 in DNA: TGCGCCAGCAGACCGCCGGGACTAGCGGGAGAAATCCCCTACGAGCAGTACTTC. Translating it yields CASRPPGLAGEIPYEQYF. Full variable domain (missing parts from reference TRBV5-1 and TRBJ2-7): KAGVTQTPRYLIKTRGQQVTLSCSPISGHRSVSWYQQTPGQGLQFLFEYFSETQRNKGNFPGRFSGRQFSNSRSEMNVSTLELGDSALYLCASRPPGLAGEIPYEQYFGPGTRLTVT.

The chain couples TRBV27 to TRBJ1-2; D unresolved. Trimming stripped 6 bases from V and 6 bases from J, with 17 bases between. Germline-derived CDR1 and CDR2 are MNHEY and SMNVEV (reference sequence). The CDR3 length is 14 residues. The DNA of the CDR3 is TGTGCCAGCAGACGCACTGGACCCCCTGATGGCTACACCTTC. Protein sequence: CASRRTGPPDGYTF.